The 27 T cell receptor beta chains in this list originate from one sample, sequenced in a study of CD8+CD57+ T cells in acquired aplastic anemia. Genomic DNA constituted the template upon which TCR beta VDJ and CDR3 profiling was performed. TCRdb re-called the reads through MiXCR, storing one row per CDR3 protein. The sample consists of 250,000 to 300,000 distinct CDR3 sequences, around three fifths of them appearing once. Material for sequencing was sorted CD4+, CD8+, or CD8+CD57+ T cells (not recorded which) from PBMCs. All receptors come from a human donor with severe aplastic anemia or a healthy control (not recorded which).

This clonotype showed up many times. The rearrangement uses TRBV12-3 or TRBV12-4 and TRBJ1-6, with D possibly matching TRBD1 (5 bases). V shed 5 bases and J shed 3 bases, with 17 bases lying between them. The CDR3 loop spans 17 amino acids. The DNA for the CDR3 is TGTGCCAGCAGTCCGACAGCCCCGGTCGGCTATAATTCACCCCTCCACTTT. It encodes CASSPTAPVGYNSPLHF.

CDR3 loop: CSVEGDSNQPQHF. The CDR3 DNA reads as TGCAGCGTTGAGGGGGATAGCAATCAGCCCCAGCATTTT. The chain employs TRBV29-1 and TRBJ1-5; D might be TRBD1 (5 bases). Germline values: CDR1 SQVTM, CDR2 ANQGSEA. The CDR3 runs 13 residues. Trimming took 3 bases from V and 0 from J, leaving 6 bases between them. Combining the CDR3 with reference TRBV29-1 and TRBJ1-5 gives the whole variable domain SAVISQKPSRDICQRGTSLTIQCQVDSQVTMMFWYRQQPGQSLTLIATANQGSEATYESGFVIDKFPISRPNLTFSTLTVSNMSPEDSSIYLCSVEGDSNQPQHFGDGTRLSIL.

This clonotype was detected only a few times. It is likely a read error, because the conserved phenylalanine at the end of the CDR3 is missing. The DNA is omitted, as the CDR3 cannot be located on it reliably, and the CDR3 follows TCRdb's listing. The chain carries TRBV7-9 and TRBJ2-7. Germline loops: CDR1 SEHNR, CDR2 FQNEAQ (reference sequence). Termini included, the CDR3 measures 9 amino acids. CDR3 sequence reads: CASSLGLSS.

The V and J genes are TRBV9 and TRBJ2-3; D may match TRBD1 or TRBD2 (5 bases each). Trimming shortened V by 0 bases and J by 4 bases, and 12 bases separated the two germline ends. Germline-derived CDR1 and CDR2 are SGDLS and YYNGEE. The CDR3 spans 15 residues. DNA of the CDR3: TGTGCCAGCAGCGTAGGGTCGGGGCGCGCAGATACGCAGTATTTT. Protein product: CASSVGSGRADTQYF.

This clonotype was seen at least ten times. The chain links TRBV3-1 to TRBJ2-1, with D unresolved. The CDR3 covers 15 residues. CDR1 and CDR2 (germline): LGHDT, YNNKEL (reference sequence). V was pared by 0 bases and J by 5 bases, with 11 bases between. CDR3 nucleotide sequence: TGTGCCAGCAGCCAAGATCTAATCCGAAACAATGAGCAGTTCTTC. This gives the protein CASSQDLIRNNEQFF.

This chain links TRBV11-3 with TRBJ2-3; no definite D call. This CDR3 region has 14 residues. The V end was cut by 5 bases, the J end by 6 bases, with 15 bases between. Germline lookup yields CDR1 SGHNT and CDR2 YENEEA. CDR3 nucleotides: TGTGCCAGCAGCGCCGGCTTGGGCAGGGATACGCAGTATTTT. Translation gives CASSAGLGRDTQYF. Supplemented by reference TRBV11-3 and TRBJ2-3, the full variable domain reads EAGVVQSPRYKIIEKKQPVAFWCNPISGHNTLYWYLQNLGQGPELLIRYENEEAVDDSQLPKDRFSAERLKGVDSTLKIQPAELGDSAVYLCASSAGLGRDTQYFGPGTRLTVL.

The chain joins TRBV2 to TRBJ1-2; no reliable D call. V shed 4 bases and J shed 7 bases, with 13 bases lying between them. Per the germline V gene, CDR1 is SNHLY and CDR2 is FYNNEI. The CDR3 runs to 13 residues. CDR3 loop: CASSGLRGGGYTF. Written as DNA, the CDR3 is TGTGCCAGCAGTGGTCTGCGGGGAGGTGGCTACACCTTC.

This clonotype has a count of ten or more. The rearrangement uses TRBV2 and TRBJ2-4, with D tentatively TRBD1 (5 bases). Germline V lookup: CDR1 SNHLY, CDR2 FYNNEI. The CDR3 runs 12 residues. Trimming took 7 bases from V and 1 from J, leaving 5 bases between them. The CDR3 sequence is CASKGAKNIQYF. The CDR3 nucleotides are TGTGCCAGCAAGGGGGCCAAAAACATTCAGTACTTC.

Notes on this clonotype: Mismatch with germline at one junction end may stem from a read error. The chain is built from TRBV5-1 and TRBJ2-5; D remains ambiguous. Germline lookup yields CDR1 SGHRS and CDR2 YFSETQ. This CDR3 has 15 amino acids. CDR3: CASSLAMRSEETQYF. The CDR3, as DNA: TGTGCCAGCAGCTTGGCCATGCGCTCTGAAGAGACCCAGTACTTC.

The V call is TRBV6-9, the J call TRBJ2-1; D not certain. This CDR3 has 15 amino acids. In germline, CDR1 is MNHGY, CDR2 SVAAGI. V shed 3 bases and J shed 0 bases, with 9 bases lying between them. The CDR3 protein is CASSYRADSYNEQFF. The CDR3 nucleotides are TGTGCCAGCAGTTACCGGGCTGACTCCTACAATGAGCAGTTCTTC.

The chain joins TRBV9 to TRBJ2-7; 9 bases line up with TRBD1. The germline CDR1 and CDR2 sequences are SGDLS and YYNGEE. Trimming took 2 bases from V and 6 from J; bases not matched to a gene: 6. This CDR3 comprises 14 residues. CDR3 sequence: CASSVPGTGPEQYF. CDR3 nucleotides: TGTGCCAGCAGCGTCCCCGGGACAGGGCCCGAGCAGTACTTC.

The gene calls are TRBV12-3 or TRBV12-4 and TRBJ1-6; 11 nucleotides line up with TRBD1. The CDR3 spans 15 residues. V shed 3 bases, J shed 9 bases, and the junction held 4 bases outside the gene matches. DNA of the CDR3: TGTGCCAGCAGTTTGGGACAGGGGGAGGGTTCACCCCTCCACTTT. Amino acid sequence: CASSLGQGEGSPLHF.

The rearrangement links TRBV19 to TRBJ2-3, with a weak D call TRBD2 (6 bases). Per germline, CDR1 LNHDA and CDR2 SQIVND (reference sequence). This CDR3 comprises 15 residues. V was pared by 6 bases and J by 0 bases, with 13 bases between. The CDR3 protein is CASSVAGRSTDTQYF. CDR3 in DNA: TGTGCCAGTAGCGTGGCGGGGAGGAGCACAGATACGCAGTATTTT.

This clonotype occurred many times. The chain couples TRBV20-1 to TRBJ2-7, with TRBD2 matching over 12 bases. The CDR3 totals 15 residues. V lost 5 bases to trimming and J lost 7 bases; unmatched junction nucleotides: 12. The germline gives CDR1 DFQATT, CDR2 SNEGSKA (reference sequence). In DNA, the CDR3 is TGCAGTGCTCGGAAGGGACTAGCGGGTTTGTGGGAGCAGTACTTC. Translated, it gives CSARKGLAGLWEQYF.

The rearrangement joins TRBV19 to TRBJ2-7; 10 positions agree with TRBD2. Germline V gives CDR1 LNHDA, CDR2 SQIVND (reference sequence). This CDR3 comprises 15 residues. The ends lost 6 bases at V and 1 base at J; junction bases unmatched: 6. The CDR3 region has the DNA TGTGCCAGTAGCGATAGCGGGGGGTATTCCTACGAGCAGTACTTC. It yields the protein CASSDSGGYSYEQYF.

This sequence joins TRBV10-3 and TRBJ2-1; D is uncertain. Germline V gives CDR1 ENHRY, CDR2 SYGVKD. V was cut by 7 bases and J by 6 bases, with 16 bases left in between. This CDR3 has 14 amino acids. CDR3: CAIKTTGGGNEQFF. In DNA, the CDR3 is TGTGCCATCAAAACTACGGGCGGCGGCAATGAGCAGTTCTTC.

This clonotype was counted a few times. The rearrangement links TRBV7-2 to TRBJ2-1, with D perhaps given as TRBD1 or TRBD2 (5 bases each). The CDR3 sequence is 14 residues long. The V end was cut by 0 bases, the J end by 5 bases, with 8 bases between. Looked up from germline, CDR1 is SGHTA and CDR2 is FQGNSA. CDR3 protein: CASSLAGRDNEQFF. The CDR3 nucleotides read TGTGCCAGCAGCTTAGCGGGGCGGGACAATGAGCAGTTCTTC.

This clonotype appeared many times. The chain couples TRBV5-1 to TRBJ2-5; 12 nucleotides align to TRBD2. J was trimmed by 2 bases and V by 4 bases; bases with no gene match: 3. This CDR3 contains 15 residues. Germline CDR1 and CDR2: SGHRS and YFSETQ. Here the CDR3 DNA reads TGCGCCAGCAGCCTTCTAGCGGGGGGGCAAGAGACCCAGTACTTC. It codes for CASSLLAGGQETQYF.

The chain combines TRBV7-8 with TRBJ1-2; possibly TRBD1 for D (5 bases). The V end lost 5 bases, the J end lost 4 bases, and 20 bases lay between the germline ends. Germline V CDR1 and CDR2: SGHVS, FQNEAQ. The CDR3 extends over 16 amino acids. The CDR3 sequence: CASSLPTRGAPYGYTF. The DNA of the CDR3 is TGTGCCAGCAGCCTGCCCACGAGGGGCGCACCCTATGGCTACACCTTC.

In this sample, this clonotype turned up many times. The CDR3 is CAISESLVAYEQYF. DNA of the CDR3: TGTGCCATCAGTGAGTCCCTCGTAGCCTACGAGCAGTACTTC. V gene TRBV10-3 combines with J gene TRBJ2-7, with D unclear. The CDR3 runs 14 residues. V was shortened by 0 bases and J by 2 bases, with 8 bases between the two germline ends. The germline gives CDR1 ENHRY, CDR2 SYGVKD.

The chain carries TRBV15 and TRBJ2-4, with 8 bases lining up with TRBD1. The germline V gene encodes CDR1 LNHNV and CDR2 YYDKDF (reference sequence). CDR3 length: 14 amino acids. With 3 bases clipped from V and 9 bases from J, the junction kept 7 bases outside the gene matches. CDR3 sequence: CATSSSRGPSIQYF. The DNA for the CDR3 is TGTGCCACCAGCAGCTCCAGGGGGCCTAGCATTCAGTACTTC. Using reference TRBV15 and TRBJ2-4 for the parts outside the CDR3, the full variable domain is DAMVIQNPRYQVTQFGKPVTLSCSQTLNHNVMYWYQQKSSQAPKLLFHYYDKDFNNEADTPDNFQSRRPNTSFCFLDIRSPGLGDTAMYLCATSSSRGPSIQYFGAGTRLSVL.

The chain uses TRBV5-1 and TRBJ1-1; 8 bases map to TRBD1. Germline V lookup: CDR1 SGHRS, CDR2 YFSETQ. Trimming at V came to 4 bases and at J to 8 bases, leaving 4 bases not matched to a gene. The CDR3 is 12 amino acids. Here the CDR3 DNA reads TGCGCCAGCAGCAGGGGACAGGTGGAAGCTTTCTTT. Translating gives CASSRGQVEAFF.

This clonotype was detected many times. Here the CDR3 DNA reads TGTGCCAGCAGCCGAGCGGGGCCCACCACAGATACGCAGTATTTT. Residues: CASSRAGPTTDTQYF. This rearrangement joins TRBV12-3 or TRBV12-4 to TRBJ2-3, with 7 positions matching TRBD2. V was clipped by 6 bases and J by 2 bases; unmatched bases: 8. CDR3 length: 15 residues.

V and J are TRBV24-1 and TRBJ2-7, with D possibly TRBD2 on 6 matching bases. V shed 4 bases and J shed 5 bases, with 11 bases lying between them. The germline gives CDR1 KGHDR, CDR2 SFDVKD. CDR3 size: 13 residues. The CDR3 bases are TGTGCCACCAGTGAGCAGGGAGGAAACGAGCAGTACTTC. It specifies CATSEQGGNEQYF.

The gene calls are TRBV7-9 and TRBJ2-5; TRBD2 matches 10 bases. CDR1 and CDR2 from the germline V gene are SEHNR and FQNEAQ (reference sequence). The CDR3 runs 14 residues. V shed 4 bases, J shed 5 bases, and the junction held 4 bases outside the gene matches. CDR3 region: CASSSSGRGETQYF. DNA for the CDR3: TGTGCCAGCAGCTCTAGCGGGAGAGGGGAGACCCAGTACTTC.

The CDR3 is CATSDGSRNEQFF. DNA for the CDR3: TGTGCCACCAGTGACGGGAGCCGGAATGAGCAGTTCTTC. The V gene is TRBV24-1, the J gene TRBJ2-1; the D gene is possibly TRBD2 (6 bases). The CDR3 covers 13 residues. V was clipped by 4 bases and J by 7 bases, with 10 bases between them. From germline, CDR1 is KGHDR and CDR2 SFDVKD.

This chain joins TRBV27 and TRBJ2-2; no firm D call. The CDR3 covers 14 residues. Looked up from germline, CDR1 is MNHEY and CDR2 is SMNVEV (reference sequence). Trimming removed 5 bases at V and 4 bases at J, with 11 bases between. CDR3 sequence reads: CASSPSRVTGELFF. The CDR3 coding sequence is TGTGCCAGCAGTCCGAGTAGGGTCACCGGGGAGCTGTTTTTT.